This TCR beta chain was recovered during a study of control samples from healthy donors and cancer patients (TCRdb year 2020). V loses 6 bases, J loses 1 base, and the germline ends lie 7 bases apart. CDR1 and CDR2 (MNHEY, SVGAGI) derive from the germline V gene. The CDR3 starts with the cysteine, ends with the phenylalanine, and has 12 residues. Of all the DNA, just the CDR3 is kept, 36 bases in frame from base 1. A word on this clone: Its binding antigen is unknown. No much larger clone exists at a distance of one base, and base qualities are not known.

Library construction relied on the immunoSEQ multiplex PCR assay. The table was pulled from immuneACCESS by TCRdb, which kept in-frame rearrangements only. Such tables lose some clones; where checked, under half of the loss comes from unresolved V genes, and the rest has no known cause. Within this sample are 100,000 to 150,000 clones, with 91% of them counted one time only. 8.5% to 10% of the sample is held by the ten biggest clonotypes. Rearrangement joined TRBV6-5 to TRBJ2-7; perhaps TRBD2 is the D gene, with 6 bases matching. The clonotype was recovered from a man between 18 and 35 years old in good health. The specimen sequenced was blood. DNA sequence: TGTGCCAGCAGGCGGGGATCCTACGAGCAGTACTTC. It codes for CASRRGSYEQYF.